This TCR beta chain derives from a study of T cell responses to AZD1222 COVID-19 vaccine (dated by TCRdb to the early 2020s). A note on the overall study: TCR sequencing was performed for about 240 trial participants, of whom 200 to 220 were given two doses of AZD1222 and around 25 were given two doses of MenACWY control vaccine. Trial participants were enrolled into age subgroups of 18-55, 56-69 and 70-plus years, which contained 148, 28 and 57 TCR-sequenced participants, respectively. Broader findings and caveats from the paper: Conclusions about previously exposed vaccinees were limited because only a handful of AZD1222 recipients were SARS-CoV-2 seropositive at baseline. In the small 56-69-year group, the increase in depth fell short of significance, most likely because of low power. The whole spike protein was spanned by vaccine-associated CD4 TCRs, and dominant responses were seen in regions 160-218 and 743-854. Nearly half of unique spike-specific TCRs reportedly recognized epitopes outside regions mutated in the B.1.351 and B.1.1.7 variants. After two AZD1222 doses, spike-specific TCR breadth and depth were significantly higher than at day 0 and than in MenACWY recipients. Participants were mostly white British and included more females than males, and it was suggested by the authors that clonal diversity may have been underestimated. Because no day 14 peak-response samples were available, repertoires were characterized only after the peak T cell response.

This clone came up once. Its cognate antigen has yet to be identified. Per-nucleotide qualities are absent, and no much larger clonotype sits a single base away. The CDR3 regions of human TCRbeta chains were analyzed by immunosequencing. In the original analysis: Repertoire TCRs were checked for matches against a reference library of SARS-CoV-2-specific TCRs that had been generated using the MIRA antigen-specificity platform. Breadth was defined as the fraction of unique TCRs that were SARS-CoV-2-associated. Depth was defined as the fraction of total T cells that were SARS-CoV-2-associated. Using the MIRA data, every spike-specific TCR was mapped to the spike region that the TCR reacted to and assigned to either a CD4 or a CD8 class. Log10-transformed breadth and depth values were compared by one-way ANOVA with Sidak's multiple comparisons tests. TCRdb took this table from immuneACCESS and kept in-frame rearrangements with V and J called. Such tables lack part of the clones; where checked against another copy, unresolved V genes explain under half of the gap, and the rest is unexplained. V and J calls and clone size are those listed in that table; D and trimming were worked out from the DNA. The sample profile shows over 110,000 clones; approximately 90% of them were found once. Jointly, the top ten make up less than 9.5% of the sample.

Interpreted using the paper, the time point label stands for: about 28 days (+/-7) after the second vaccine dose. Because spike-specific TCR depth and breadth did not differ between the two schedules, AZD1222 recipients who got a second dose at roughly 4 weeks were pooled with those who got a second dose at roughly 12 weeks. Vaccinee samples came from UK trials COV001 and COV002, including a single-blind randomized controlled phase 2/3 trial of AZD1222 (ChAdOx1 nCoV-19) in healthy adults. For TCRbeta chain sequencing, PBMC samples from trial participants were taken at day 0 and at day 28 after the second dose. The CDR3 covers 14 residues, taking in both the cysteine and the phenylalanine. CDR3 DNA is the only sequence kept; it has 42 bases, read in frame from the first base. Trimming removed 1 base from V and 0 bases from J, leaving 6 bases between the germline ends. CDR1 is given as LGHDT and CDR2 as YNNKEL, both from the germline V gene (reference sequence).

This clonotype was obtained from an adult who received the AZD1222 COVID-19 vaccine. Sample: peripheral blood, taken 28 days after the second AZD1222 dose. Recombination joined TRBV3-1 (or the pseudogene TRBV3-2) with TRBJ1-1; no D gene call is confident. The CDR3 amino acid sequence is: CASSQVALNTEAFF. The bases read TGTGCCAGCAGCCAAGTTGCGCTGAACACTGAAGCTTTCTTT.